The sequence of this T cell receptor (beta chain) was determined in a study of cytomegalovirus exposure and HLA in healthy donors. The PCR had 60 Vbeta and 13 Jbeta primers. Profiling relied on immunoSEQ multiplex PCR, and the TCRdb table lists in-frame clones only, not all of them. Of over 200,000 clones detected, approximately 84% appear once; the ten largest clones hold 0.5% to 0.7%. Trimming at V came to 5 bases and at J to 1 base, leaving 9 bases not matched to a gene. CDR1 is LNHDA and CDR2 is SQIVND in the germline V gene (reference sequence). This CDR3 is 16 amino acids long. The receptor comes from a middle-aged woman in good health and CMV-seronegative. The V gene is TRBV19, the J gene TRBJ2-3, with 7 nucleotides matching TRBD1. The sample consisted of PBMCs. CDR3 nucleotides: TGTGCCAGTAGTGCCATTCCGGGACAGCGCACAGATACGCAGTATTTT. Translation gives CASSAIPGQRTDTQYF.